The next 8 T cell receptor beta chains were all read from a single sample in a study of blood T cell repertoires in COVID-19. The repertoire was sequenced with immunoSEQ multiplex PCR; TCRdb's copy has only in-frame clones and lacks some. The table shows around 390,000 clones, with about 87% occurring only once. Sequencing input: PBMCs or T cells enriched from blood (not recorded which). All receptors come from a woman aged 45-59 years who had recovered from COVID-19.

This chain uses TRBV30 with TRBJ2-7; 8 nucleotides align to TRBD1. The CDR3 contains 13 residues. Trimming took 3 bases from V and 3 from J; bases not matched to a gene: 4. Germline V lookup: CDR1 GTSNPN, CDR2 SVGIG (reference sequence). DNA of the CDR3: TGTGCCTGGAGGTCCGGGACAGGCTACGAGCAGTACTTC. It specifies CAWRSGTGYEQYF. Together with reference TRBV30 and TRBJ2-7, the CDR3 gives the full variable domain: SQTIHQWPATLVQPVGSPLSLECTVEGTSNPNLYWYRQAAGRGLQLLFYSVGIGQISSEVPQNLSASRPQDRQFILSSKKLLLSDSGFYLCAWRSGTGYEQYFGPGTRLTVT.

This clone came up once. V gene TRBV29-1 combines with J gene TRBJ2-2; TRBD1 is a possible D gene (6 bases). The germline CDR1 and CDR2 sequences are SQVTM and ANQGSEA. This CDR3 is built from 14 residues. The V end was cut by 2 bases, the J end by 3 bases, with 10 bases between. The CDR3: CSVESQGHTGELFF. The DNA of the CDR3 is TGCAGCGTTGAATCACAGGGTCACACCGGGGAGCTGTTTTTT.

The J gene is TRBJ2-3, the V gene TRBV12-3 or TRBV12-4; tentative D call: TRBD2 (5 bases). V was cut by 6 bases and J by 7 bases, with 8 bases left in between. The CDR3 is 11 residues long. CDR3 DNA sequence: TGTGCCAGCAGCCCGGGGAATACGCAGTATTTT. Translation gives CASSPGNTQYF.

The chain uses TRBV4-1 and TRBJ2-1; 11 nucleotides agree with TRBD2. Per germline, CDR1 MGHRA and CDR2 YSYEKL. V trimming: 1 base; J trimming: 4 bases; junction bases outside the gene matches: 6. This CDR3 is built from 17 residues. The chain's CDR3 is CASSQGLAGGGYNEQFF. CDR3 DNA sequence: TGCGCCAGCAGCCAAGGGCTAGCGGGGGGTGGTTACAATGAGCAGTTCTTC.

This clone was recorded only once. The rearrangement uses TRBV7-6 and TRBJ1-1; 12 bases align to TRBD1. The CDR3 loop spans 15 amino acids. V lost 2 bases and J lost 7; bases outside the gene matches: 5. CDR1 is SGHVS, CDR2 FNYEAQ, per germline. The CDR3 DNA follows: TGTGCCAGCAGCTTATTGGGACAGGGGGCTGATGAAGCTTTCTTT. Protein sequence: CASSLLGQGADEAFF. Full variable domain (outside the CDR3, taken from reference TRBV7-6 and TRBJ1-1): GAGVSQSPRYKVTKRGQDVALRCDPISGHVSLYWYRQALGQGPEFLTYFNYEAQQDKSGLPNDRFSAERPEGSISTLTIQRTEQRDSAMYRCASSLLGQGADEAFFGQGTRLTVV.

The rearrangement joins TRBV28 to TRBJ2-1; 8 bases match TRBD2. The junction had 7 bases not matched to a gene; V was cut back by 6 bases and J by 3 bases. CDR1 and CDR2 from the germline V gene are MDHEN and SYDVKM. The CDR3 is 15 amino acids. The CDR3 DNA is TGTGCCAGCAGCGGGGGGGGAGCCCACTACAATGAGCAGTTCTTC. This translates into CASSGGGAHYNEQFF. Looking up the rest from reference TRBV28 and TRBJ2-1 gives the full variable domain: DVKVTQSSRYLVKRTGEKVFLECVQDMDHENMFWYRQDPGLGLRLIYFSYDVKMKEKGDIPEGYSVSREKKERFSLILESASTNQTSMYLCASSGGGAHYNEQFFGPGTRLTVL.

This clone was counted between two and nine times. The V gene is TRBV18, the J gene TRBJ1-1; 8 bases line up with TRBD1. The germline CDR1 and CDR2 sequences are KGHSH and LQKENI. The CDR3 totals 15 residues. V was pared by 6 bases and J by 0 bases, with 6 bases of the junction left unmatched. CDR3 sequence (DNA): TGTGCCAGCTCCTCGGACAGGGTGATGAACACTGAAGCTTTCTTT. It yields the protein CASSSDRVMNTEAFF.

V and J are TRBV18 and TRBJ1-5, with TRBD1 matching 9 bases. With V trimmed by 6 bases and J by 3 bases, 9 bases remained unmatched. This CDR3 is built from 16 residues. Germline V gene data show CDR1 as KGHSH and CDR2 as LQKENI. In DNA, the CDR3 is TGTGCCAGCTCCCTTATGGACAGGGGACACAATCAGCCCCAGCATTTT. It specifies CASSLMDRGHNQPQHF.